This TCR beta chain was identified during a study of glioma-infiltrating T cells after dendritic cell vaccination listed by TCRdb under 2016. Context from the whole study: The cohort comprised around 15 glioblastoma patients from Phase I and II dendritic cell vaccination trials, 9 newly diagnosed and 6 with recurrent disease. Patients received autologous tumor lysate-pulsed dendritic cell vaccination between 2003 and 2012. To make the vaccine, monocyte-derived dendritic cells were cultured for 7 to 8 days with IL-4 and GM-CSF and then pulsed overnight with autologous tumor lysate. Tumor-infiltrating lymphocyte content was quantified and tumor and blood repertoires were compared in dendritic cell-vaccinated glioblastoma patients by deep sequencing of TCR beta CDR3 regions. Survival after dendritic cell vaccination was correlated with TCR sequencing metrics such as TIL content and the overlap between tumor and blood repertoires. Each patient was given three intradermal dendritic cell vaccine injections, spaced two weeks apart, in the arm below the axilla. Broad study findings and their caveats: The three-group TCR overlap response model was characterized as speculative, and prospective validation of the model was stated to be required. The cohort was small and heterogeneous, few patients had complete blood and tumor sets, and even fewer had initial-recurrent tumor pairs. No direct relationship between TCR clonality and survival was found, suggesting a diverse polyclonal response may matter. Higher estimated pretreatment TIL content predicted longer time to progression and overall survival after dendritic cell vaccination.

TCRB CDR3 regions were amplified from roughly 1.8 ug genomic DNA, or all available DNA if less, using the immunoSEQ assay. The multiplex PCR employed 60 forward primers targeting TCR V beta segments and 13 reverse primers targeting J beta segments. Synthetic control templates were spiked into each sample at limiting dilution to estimate reads per starting template. The Illumina HiSeq System generated 87 bp sequencing reads. Per the authors' processing: PCR and sequencing errors were removed by a nearest neighbor algorithm that merged closely related sequences. TCR overlap was defined as the percentage of unique tumor TCR beta sequences that were also found in the peripheral blood of the same patient. Entries here come from immuneACCESS through TCRdb and include only in-frame sequences with V and J called. Some clones fail to appear in such tables; in the studies checked, an unresolved V gene covers under half of the shortfall, and the cause of the remainder is unknown. V, J and clone size are taken as reported in that table, and D and trimming were inferred from the DNA itself. For this sample the table gives roughly 80,000 clones, of which around nine tenths were detected only once. The ten top clones hold 2% to 2.5% of the sample.

V is cut by 4 bases and J by 11 bases, and the space between the germline ends is 23 bases. CDR1 and CDR2 are drawn from the germline V gene: LGHNA, YNFKEQ. Including the terminal cysteine and phenylalanine, the CDR3 comprises 15 residues. Only the CDR3 portion is preserved as DNA: 45 bases, with reading frame beginning at the first base. Note on this clone: It lacks a known antigen. Per-nucleotide qualities are absent, and no much larger clonotype sits a single base away.

The sample's time point label, decoded: after dendritic cell vaccination, including at tumor progression/relapse. Patients were selected on the basis of adequate residual fresh-frozen tumor tissue and more than two years of available survival data. Molecular status otherwise varied across the glioblastoma patients, but none of them carried an isocitrate dehydrogenase mutation. PBMC were collected before vaccination, two weeks after the third vaccination, and at tumor progression if tumor progression occurred. The Qiagen DNeasy Blood extraction Kit was used for extraction of genomic DNA. This sequence originates from a human donor with glioblastoma. The chain is assembled from TRBV4-2 and TRBJ1-1; matching of 5 bases hints at TRBD1 as the D gene. The sequenced sample was blood, obtained after dendritic cell vaccination. The CDR3: CASSLSTGQGGGAFF. The DNA is as follows: TGTGCCAGCAGCCTCTCCACGGGGCAGGGCGGGGGGGCTTTCTTT.